Sequencing of this T cell receptor (beta chain) was carried out in a study of spatial heterogeneity in lung cancer (dated by TCRdb to between 2019 and 2020). General notes on the study: Beta-chain transcripts were consistently detected in greater numbers than alpha-chain transcripts, which likely reflected higher beta-chain transcript abundance. TCR alpha and beta repertoires were quantitatively compared across multiple tumor regions, matched nontumor lung and blood in non-small cell lung cancer. Nonsynonymous mutation counts, determined by whole-exome sequencing of tumor tissue, were related to TCR repertoire features. At surgery, both alpha and beta chains were TCR-sequenced in more than 200 tumor regions, fewer than 85 matched nontumor lung samples and a few dozen PBMC samples. In the raw uncorrected reads, each unique combination of TCR and UMI appeared on average more than ten times.

This specimen's time point label, interpreted: sample taken at primary tumor resection. Without any cell sorting, TCR sequencing was performed on whole RNA extracted either from tumor and nontumor lung tissue or from cryopreserved PBMC samples. Donors were 72 patients with early-stage, untreated non-small cell lung cancer from the lung TRACERx cohort. Only patients with enough RNA available from two or more tumor regions were chosen for TCR sequencing. A lung pathologist reviewed the tumor and adjacent nontumor lung specimens before the specimens were selected. This clonotype is labeled medium-sized (0.01 to 0.1%). Its cognate antigen has yet to be identified. No much larger clone exists at a distance of one base, and base qualities are not known. Spanning cysteine to phenylalanine, the CDR3 consists of 15 amino acids. The sequence is cut down to CDR3 DNA, 45 bases in frame from base 1. From the germline V gene, CDR1 is MDHEN and CDR2 is SYDVKM. V has 6 bases trimmed and J has 9 bases trimmed; junction bases matching no gene number 8.

Points the paper makes about the study in general: Confirming at a functional level the hypothesis that regional TCRs recognize regional mutations was considered to require additional single-cell paired TCR alpha and beta sequencing.

Preparation of the library involved 5' RACE. The sequencing machine was a NextSeq 500. In the TCR library protocol, a unique molecular identifier was attached to each TCR cDNA molecule so that PCR and sequencing errors could be corrected. From the authors' description of their analysis: TCR identification, UMI-based error correction and CDR3 extraction were all carried out with Decombinator tools. TCRs above a frequency of 2 per 1,000, corresponding to the top 1% of the tumor frequency distribution, were defined as expanded. Rényi diversity was computed with the R vegan package after subsampling each repertoire 100 times to 5,000 TCRs. To build CDR3 similarity networks, amino acid triplet string-kernel similarity was used, and CDR3s were connected when their pairwise similarity was above 0.82. TCRdb reanalyzed the raw reads on its own, using fastp at Q25 for trimming and MiXCR for clone calling, and kept in-frame beta chains. Every entry covers one CDR3 protein and lists the most common genes and DNA from its rows. TCRdb, not the authors, supplied the V and J calls. This sample lists about 6,900 distinct CDR3 sequences; roughly 3.9% were detected once. Approximately 23% of the sample comes from the top ten.

The sequenced sample was normal lung tissue next to the tumor, obtained at surgery. In this chain, TRBV28 is recombined with TRBJ1-6, with 10 bases aligning to TRBD1. This TCR was sampled from a female donor with early-stage non-small cell lung cancer. The CDR3 protein is CASSPPGQGSSPLHF. The bases are TGTGCCAGCAGCCCTCCGGGACAGGGGTCTTCACCCCTCCACTTT.